This TCR beta chain was found in a study of blood T cell repertoires in COVID-19. Across the whole study: Sample material is recorded as cDNA or gDNA derived from T cells, B-cell-depleted T cells, or PBMCs.

The sample holds one count of this clone. The germline CDR1 and CDR2 sequences are SGHAT and FQNNGV. Trimming at V came to 1 base and at J to 9 bases, leaving 2 bases not matched to a gene. CDR3 length: 13 amino acids. TCRdb's copy holds only in-frame clones and misses some; the assay was immunoSEQ multiplex PCR. The repertoire consists of 75,000 to 95,000 clones, with roughly 82% occurring once and the leading ten covering roughly 25%. This clonotype was obtained from a man aged 60 to 69 with acute or convalescent COVID-19. Input material: peripheral blood. The chain couples TRBV11-2 to TRBJ2-3; 9 bases agree with TRBD2. The CDR3 coding sequence is TGTGCCAGCAGCTTAGTTCTAGCGGGAACGCAGTATTTT. Translating it yields CASSLVLAGTQYF.